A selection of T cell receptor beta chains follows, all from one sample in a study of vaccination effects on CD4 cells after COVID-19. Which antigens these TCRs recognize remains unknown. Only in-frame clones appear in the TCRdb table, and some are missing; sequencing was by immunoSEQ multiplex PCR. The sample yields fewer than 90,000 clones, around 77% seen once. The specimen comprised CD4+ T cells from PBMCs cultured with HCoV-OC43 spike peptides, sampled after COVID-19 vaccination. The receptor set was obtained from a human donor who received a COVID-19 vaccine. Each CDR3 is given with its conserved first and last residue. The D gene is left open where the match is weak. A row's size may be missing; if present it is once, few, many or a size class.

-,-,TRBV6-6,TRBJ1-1,CASSYQAASNTEAFF,TGTGCCAGCAGTTACCAGGCAGCCTCGAACACTGAAGCTTTCTTT
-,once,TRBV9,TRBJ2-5,CASSDPRTGGDKTQYF,TGTGCCAGCAGCGATCCCCGGACAGGAGGGGATAAGACCCAGTACTTC
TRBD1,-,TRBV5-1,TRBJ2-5,CASSYDRGLETQYF,TGCGCCAGCAGCTACGACAGGGGGCTGGAGACCCAGTACTTC
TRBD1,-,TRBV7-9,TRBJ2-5,CASSLGTGSLYF,TGTGCCAGCAGTTTGGGGACAGGGTCTCTGTACTTC
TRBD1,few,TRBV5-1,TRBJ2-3,CASSFLTGGTDTQYF,TGCGCCAGCAGCTTTCTAACAGGGGGCACAGATACGCAGTATTTT
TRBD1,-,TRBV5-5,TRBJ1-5,CASSWEPQGAQPQHF,TGTGCCAGCAGCTGGGAGCCTCAGGGGGCTCAGCCCCAGCATTTT
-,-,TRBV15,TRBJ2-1,CATSRDLVVSSYNEQFF,TGTGCCACCAGCAGAGATCTGGTAGTAAGCTCCTACAATGAGCAGTTCTTC
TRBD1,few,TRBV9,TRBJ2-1,CASSAYFGTAYNEQFF,TGTGCCAGCAGCGCTTACTTCGGGACAGCCTACAATGAGCAGTTCTTC
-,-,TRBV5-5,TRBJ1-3,CASSLLWISGNTIYF,TGTGCCAGCAGCTTGCTATGGATCTCTGGAAACACCATATATTTT
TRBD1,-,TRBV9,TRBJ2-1,CASSVAPGGYEQFF,TGTGCCAGCAGCGTAGCCCCAGGGGGCTATGAGCAGTTCTTC
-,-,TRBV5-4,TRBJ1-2,CASSLPGRVNEDGYTF,TGTGCCAGCAGCTTGCCAGGCCGAGTTAATGAAGATGGCTACACCTTC
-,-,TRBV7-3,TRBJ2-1,CASSLEVLVGEQFF,TGTGCCAGCAGCTTAGAAGTCCTGGTAGGGGAGCAGTTCTTC
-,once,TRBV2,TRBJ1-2,CAGGRQVYGYTF,TGTGCCGGGGGAAGACAGGTATATGGCTACACCTTC
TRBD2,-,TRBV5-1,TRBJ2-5,CASRTAGAGGQETQYF,TGCGCCAGCAGGACAGCGGGAGCGGGGGGGCAAGAGACCCAGTACTTC
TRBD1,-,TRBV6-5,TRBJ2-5,CASSIDTGGETQYF,TGTGCCAGCAGCATAGACACAGGGGGAGAGACCCAGTACTTC
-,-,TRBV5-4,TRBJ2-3,CASSPGGFSTDTQYF,TGTGCCAGCAGCCCGGGCGGGTTCTCCACAGATACGCAGTATTTT
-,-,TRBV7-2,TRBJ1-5,CASSLESGRHQPQHF,TGTGCCAGCAGCTTAGAGTCAGGCCGACATCAGCCCCAGCATTTT
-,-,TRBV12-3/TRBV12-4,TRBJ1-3,CASSYGSGNTIYF,TGTGCCAGCAGTTACGGGTCTGGAAACACCATATATTTT
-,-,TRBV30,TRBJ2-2,CAWSGRTRVLTGELFF,TGTGCCTGGAGTGGACGAACCCGGGTCCTCACCGGGGAGCTGTTTTTT
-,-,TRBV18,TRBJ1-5,CASSPLSTGSPFHF,TGTGCCAGCTCACCACTTTCAACGGGCAGCCCTTTCCATTTT
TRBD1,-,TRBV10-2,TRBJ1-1,CASRMTGWDTEAFF,TGCGCCAGCAGGATGACAGGGTGGGACACTGAAGCTTTCTTT
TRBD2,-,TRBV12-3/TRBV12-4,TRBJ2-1,CASSTGTSGVFF,TGTGCCAGCAGTACGGGCACTAGCGGGGTATTCTTC
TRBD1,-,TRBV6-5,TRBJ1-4,CASSRDRGEKLFF,TGTGCCAGCAGTCGGGACAGGGGTGAAAAACTGTTTTTT
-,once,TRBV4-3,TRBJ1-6,CASSQEGVNGSPLHF,TGCGCCAGCAGCCAAGAAGGGGTAAACGGGTCACCCCTCCACTTT
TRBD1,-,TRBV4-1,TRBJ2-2,CASSPGTGVNTGELFF,TGCGCCAGCAGCCCTGGGACAGGGGTGAACACCGGGGAGCTGTTTTTT
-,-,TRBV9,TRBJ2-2,CASSVHLGMETGELFF,TGTGCCAGCAGCGTTCACCTAGGGATGGAGACCGGGGAGCTGTTTTTT
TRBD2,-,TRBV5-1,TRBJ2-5,CASSFAGGGEETQYF,TGCGCCAGCAGCTTTGCTGGCGGGGGGGAAGAGACCCAGTACTTC
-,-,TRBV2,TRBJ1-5,CASSEGPRGLGNQPQHF,TGTGCCAGCAGTGAAGGTCCCAGGGGACTTGGGAATCAGCCCCAGCATTTT
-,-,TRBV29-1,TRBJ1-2,CSVGGERDYTF,TGCAGCGTCGGGGGGGAGCGTGACTACACCTTC
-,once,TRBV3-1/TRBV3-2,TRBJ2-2,CASSQFLAPNTGELFF,TGTGCCAGCAGCCAATTTCTAGCGCCCAACACCGGGGAGCTGTTTTTT
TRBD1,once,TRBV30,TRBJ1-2,CAWIGQGWGYTF,TGTGCCTGGATTGGACAGGGCTGGGGCTACACCTTC
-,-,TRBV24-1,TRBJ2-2,CATSDPGQTGELFF,TGTGCCACCAGTGACCCCGGACAGACCGGGGAGCTGTTTTTT
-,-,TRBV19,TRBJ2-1,CASSIGSLGQRRLFF,TGTGCCAGTAGTATTGGGTCCCTGGGGCAGCGAAGATTGTTCTTC
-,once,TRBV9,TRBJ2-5,CASSSGGVQETQYF,TGTGCCAGCAGCTCGGGGGGCGTACAAGAGACCCAGTACTTC
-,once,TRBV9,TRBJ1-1,CASSRQEDTEAFF,TGTGCCAGCAGCCGACAGGAGGACACTGAAGCTTTCTTT
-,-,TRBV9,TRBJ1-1,CASSLPSGGRTEAFF,TGTGCCAGCAGCTTACCGAGCGGGGGTCGAACTGAAGCTTTCTTT
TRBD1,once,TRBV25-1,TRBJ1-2,CASSFTGGLGYTF,TGTGCCAGCAGTTTCACAGGGGGCCTCGGCTACACCTTC
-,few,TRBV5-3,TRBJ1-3,CARRSDERGNTIYF,TGTGCCAGAAGATCTGACGAGAGGGGGAACACCATATATTTT
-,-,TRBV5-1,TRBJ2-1,CASSPPISLSSYNEQFF,TGCGCCAGCAGCCCCCCCATTAGCTTGAGCTCCTACAATGAGCAGTTCTTC
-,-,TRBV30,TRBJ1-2,CAWSERGTVGNYGYTF,TGTGCCTGGAGCGAGAGGGGCACGGTTGGGAACTATGGCTACACCTTC
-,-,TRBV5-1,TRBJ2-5,CASSHQPDSQETQYF,TGCGCCAGCAGCCACCAACCGGACAGCCAAGAGACCCAGTACTTC
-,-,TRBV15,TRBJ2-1,CATSRGQGYNEQFF,TGTGCCACCAGCAGAGGTCAGGGGTACAATGAGCAGTTCTTC